The 15 T cell receptor beta chains presented below share a single source sample, sequenced in a study of T-cell memory formation after mild COVID-19 (dated by TCRdb to the early 2020s). Library creation used 5' RACE. The instrument was an Illumina NovaSeq 6000. In-frame beta chains were kept once TCRdb had trimmed the public reads at Q25 with fastp and called clones with MiXCR. Rows matching on CDR3 protein sequence are summarized as one entry with the most common DNA and genes. The sample table records hundreds of thousands of distinct CDR3 sequences; about 16% of these occur just once. Of the sample, under 25% is held by the ten largest clones. The sequenced sample consisted of PBMCs or a T cell subset sorted from them (not recorded which). The source of these receptors is a man aged 18 to 29 who had mild COVID-19 (a few samples of this study predate the infection). The sample titles of this study are shuffled in the database, so cell type and time point are left out; the donor was told from shared clones.

The V call is TRBV29-1, the J call TRBJ2-7; D is possibly TRBD2 (5 bases). CDR1 is SQVTM, CDR2 ANQGSEA, per germline. Between the trimmed V and J ends, which lost 4 bases and 3 bases, there was a span of 13 bases. The CDR3 has 13 residues. CDR3 in amino acids: CSVAGNSDYEQYF. CDR3 DNA: TGCAGCGTTGCCGGGAACTCGGACTACGAGCAGTACTTC.

The chain combines TRBV20-1 with TRBJ1-4; unclear D gene. V lost 7 bases to trimming and J lost 8 bases, with 17 bases between them. In germline, CDR1 is DFQATT, CDR2 SNEGSKA (reference sequence). CDR3 length: 13 amino acids. In nucleotides, the CDR3 is TGCAGTGGATGGTCGCAGTTAATAGAAAAACTGTTTTTT. Translating gives CSGWSQLIEKLFF.

This chain connects TRBV7-2 to TRBJ2-3, with a tentative D call TRBD1 (5 bases). The germline CDR1 and CDR2 sequences are SGHTA and FQGNSA. Trimming pared 5 bases from V and 3 bases from J, leaving 6 bases between. The CDR3 contains 12 residues. The CDR3 coding sequence is TGTGCCAGCAGCCACAGGACAGATACGCAGTATTTT. As protein: CASSHRTDTQYF.

V gene TRBV29-1 combines with J gene TRBJ1-1, with TRBD1 matching 7 bases. J lost 8 bases, V lost 3 bases, and 9 bases had no gene match. CDR1 and CDR2 from the germline V gene are SQVTM and ANQGSEA. This CDR3 region has 13 residues. For the CDR3, the DNA is TGCAGCGTTGAGAGAGACAGGGCCCGGGAAGCTTTCTTT. This codes for CSVERDRAREAFF.

The rearrangement uses TRBV7-9 and TRBJ1-2, with D perhaps matching TRBD1 (5 bases). With 4 bases removed from V and 4 bases from J, the gap between germline ends came to 16 bases. This CDR3 has 15 residues. Germline assignment: CDR1 SEHNR and CDR2 FQNEAQ (reference sequence). CDR3 amino acids: CASSSGGSGRYGYTF. CDR3 in DNA: TGTGCCAGCAGCTCTGGGGGGTCAGGGCGCTATGGCTACACCTTC. The complete variable domain, with remaining parts taken from reference TRBV7-9 and TRBJ1-2, reads DTGVSQNPRHKITKRGQNVTFRCDPISEHNRLYWYRQTLGQGPEFLTYFQNEAQLEKSRLLSDRFSAERPKGSFSTLEIQRTEQGDSAMYLCASSSGGSGRYGYTFGSGTRLTVV.

This clonotype was detected only a few times. The CDR3 spells CASSSPGGTDGYEQYV. For the CDR3, the DNA is TGTGCCAGCAGCTCCCCCGGGGGAACCGACGGCTACGAGCAGTACGTC. The chain links TRBV11-2 to TRBJ2-7; D possibly corresponds to TRBD2 (6 bases). The CDR3 is 16 amino acids. Germline V CDR1 and CDR2: SGHAT, FQNNGV. V was cut by 4 bases and J by 3 bases, with 19 bases left in between.

This clonotype was observed a handful of times. The CDR3: CASSPDRGPSFF. For the CDR3, the DNA is TGTGCCAGCAGTCCGGACAGGGGCCCATCTTTCTTT. This chain connects TRBV6-2 or TRBV6-3 to TRBJ1-1; 9 positions match TRBD1. The germline V gene encodes CDR1 MNHEY and CDR2 SVGEGT. V lost 5 bases and J lost 12; bases outside the gene matches: 7. The CDR3 loop spans 12 amino acids.

The CDR3 reads CASSAPAGSSYNEQFF. CDR3 DNA sequence: TGTGCCAGCAGCGCCCCAGCGGGGAGCTCCTACAATGAGCAGTTCTTC. The chain has TRBV7-8 and TRBJ2-1, with 7 positions matching TRBD2. Per germline, CDR1 SGHVS and CDR2 FQNEAQ. The CDR3 is made up of 16 amino acids. J was trimmed by 0 bases and V by 5 bases; bases with no gene match: 7.

This chain joins TRBV6-5 and TRBJ2-3; maybe TRBD2 (7 bases). Germline V gene lookup returns CDR1 MNHEY and CDR2 SVGAGI. V gave up 5 bases and J gave up 4 bases, with 19 bases separating them. This CDR3 has 16 residues. The CDR3 protein is CASSPLGGALADTQYF. The CDR3 coding sequence is TGTGCCAGCAGTCCCCTGGGGGGGGCCTTAGCAGATACGCAGTATTTT.

This clonotype was detected a few times. V usage is TRBV12-3 or TRBV12-4 and J usage is TRBJ2-3; D gene ambiguous. The ends were cut back, 5 bases at V and 12 bases at J, with 12 bases in the middle. This CDR3 has 11 amino acids. This chain's CDR3 is CASSTPGAQYF. The CDR3 DNA sequence: TGTGCCAGCAGTACACCGGGTGCTCAGTATTTT.

V is TRBV5-1 and J is TRBJ2-1, with TRBD2 matching over 8 bases. The V segment lost 1 base and the J segment 7 bases; nucleotides outside the gene matches: 4. The CDR3 totals 14 residues. The germline gives CDR1 SGHRS, CDR2 YFSETQ. The chain's CDR3 is CASSLLAGLNEQFF. DNA for the CDR3: TGCGCCAGCAGCTTGTTAGCGGGGTTAAATGAGCAGTTCTTC.

V is TRBV5-5 and J is TRBJ1-5, with D uncertain. The CDR3 runs 14 residues. Germline V gives CDR1 SGHKS, CDR2 YYEKEE (reference sequence). The ends were cut back, 4 bases at V and 0 bases at J, with 8 bases in the middle. The CDR3 sequence is CASSHRYSNQPQHF. DNA of the CDR3: TGTGCCAGCAGCCACCGATATAGCAATCAGCCCCAGCATTTT.

In this sample, this clonotype turned up a few times. The chain recombines TRBV20-1 with TRBJ1-1; D gene uncertain. CDR3 length equals 12 residues. Germline V gene data show CDR1 as DFQATT and CDR2 as SNEGSKA (reference sequence). The CDR3 bases are TGCGTCCCGCAGGCGGGGAACACTGAAGCTTTCTTT. Residues: CVPQAGNTEAFF.

In this sample, this clonotype turned up a few times. This chain joins TRBV28 and TRBJ2-3, with D possibly being TRBD1 (6 bases). The germline V and J ends were trimmed by 9 bases and 4 bases, with 14 bases remaining between them. Germline assignment: CDR1 MDHEN and CDR2 SYDVKM. The CDR3 sequence is 13 residues long. CDR3 coding DNA: TGTGCCAGTCACAGGGTATGGGCAGATACGCAGTATTTT. Translated, it gives CASHRVWADTQYF. Complete variable domain (other parts from reference TRBV28 and TRBJ2-3): DVKVTQSSRYLVKRTGEKVFLECVQDMDHENMFWYRQDPGLGLRLIYFSYDVKMKEKGDIPEGYSVSREKKERFSLILESASTNQTSMYLCASHRVWADTQYFGPGTRLTVL.

The CDR3 loop is CSVDLVRGQQAFF. The CDR3 DNA is TGCAGCGTTGATCTGGTTCGGGGACAGCAAGCTTTCTTT. The genes are TRBV29-1 and TRBJ1-1; 7 nucleotides align to TRBD1. Germline lookup yields CDR1 SQVTM and CDR2 ANQGSEA. The CDR3 runs 13 residues. With V trimmed by 3 bases and J by 9 bases, 10 bases remained unmatched.